This record looks at one TCR beta chain sequence and its context. Its antigen is currently not known. There are no base qualities to consult, and no much larger clone falls within one base. This sample is part of a study of vaccination effects on CD4 cells after COVID-19 (dated by TCRdb to the early 2020s). Background for the entire study: Each participant got two doses of an mRNA SARS-CoV-2 vaccine, either BNT162b2 or mRNA-1273. Pre-vaccine samples were collected from a couple of convalescent patients 16 days and one week before the first dose, corresponding to 142 and 148 days after COVID-19 diagnosis. SARS-CoV-2 spike-specific CD4+ TCR repertoires were compared before and after mRNA vaccination in COVID-19 convalescent patients and in infection-naive vaccine recipients. The full study included some eleven COVID-19 convalescent patients and a handful of SARS-CoV-2-naive healthy vaccine recipients. Cultures from other donors in the study were sequenced using the Oncomine TCR Beta short-read assay on an Illumina iSeq 100.

Ends trimmed: V by 5 bases, J by 6 bases; bases unmatched to a gene: 8. CDR1 and CDR2 (SEHNR, FQNEAQ) derive from the germline V gene (reference sequence). Counted from cysteine to phenylalanine, this CDR3 has 16 amino acids. CDR3 DNA is the only sequence kept; it has 48 bases, read in frame from the first base. In the ViraFEST assay, PBMC were stimulated with viral peptide pools, and antigen-specific CD4+ T cell clonotypes were then identified by expansion using TCR sequencing. After approximately eleven days of culture, CD4+ T cells were isolated with the EasySep CD4+ T cell isolation kit. PCR-confirmed SARS-CoV-2 infection had occurred in convalescent patients between March and December 2020, before the Alpha, Beta and Delta variants emerged in the United States. Some 2 million PBMC per well were cultured in IMDM with around 5% human AB serum, 7.5 to 10 IU/ml IL-2 and gentamicin, plus 10 ug/ml peptides. On days 3 and 7, half of the culture medium was replaced with fresh IL-2-containing medium. Unless otherwise noted, each peptide stimulation condition was cultured in triplicate wells. Using Ficoll-Paque Plus gradient centrifugation, PBMC were separated from whole blood and then either used fresh or cryopreserved at -140C. The QIAamp micro DNA kit was used to extract genomic DNA from the cultured CD4+ T cells.

The library was produced with the immunoSEQ multiplex PCR assay. TCR beta CDR3 sequencing was performed on DNA from the cultured, isolated CD4+ T cells. The published analysis was carried out like this. Non-productive TCR sequences were removed, reads were trimmed to the CDR3 region, and CDR3s of at least 7 amino acids were retained. Antigen-specific clonotypes were identified with the MANAFEST web app by comparing expansion in peptide wells against reference cultures. To count as positive, a clone had to show expansion at FDR<0.05 compared with the reference and with all other wells, an odds ratio above 5, and a frequency above 0.1% in two replicate wells. A clonotype was defined as cross-reactive if the clonotype was significantly expanded both in SARS-CoV-2 spike wells and in at least one common cold coronavirus spike condition. CDR3 similarity was assessed by Levenshtein distance with the stringdist R package, and unrooted trees were built with ape in R 3.6.1. Held by TCRdb, this immuneACCESS table contains in-frame sequences only and omits some clones. Under half of the omission traces to an unresolved V gene where checked; the cause of the rest is unknown. Clone size and V and J calls were adopted from that table, with D and trimming inferred from the DNA. Recorded for this sample are about 45,000 clones; more than 60% of them occurred a single time. About 30% of the sample goes to the ten largest clones.

What the work shows at the level of the full study, not this receptor alone: In convalescent patients, the post-vaccine spike-reactive repertoire was composed mainly of new vaccine-induced clones that were largely distinct from infection-induced clones. Clones induced by infection and clones induced by vaccination both contracted markedly at late timepoints after vaccination, which fits with T cell responses waning over time. The study was limited by a small number of convalescent patients, and early post-infection timepoints were lacking.

The sequence was collected from a human donor who had a prior SARS-CoV-2 infection. This specimen consisted of CD4+ T cells from PBMCs cultured with a peptide pool, obtained before COVID-19 vaccination. The chain is assembled from TRBV7-9 and TRBJ2-5, with 14 middle bases fitting TRBD2. The CDR3 in this case is CASSRLAGGRSQTQYF. DNA sequence: TGTGCCAGCAGCCGACTAGCGGGGGGGCGTAGCCAGACCCAGTACTTC.